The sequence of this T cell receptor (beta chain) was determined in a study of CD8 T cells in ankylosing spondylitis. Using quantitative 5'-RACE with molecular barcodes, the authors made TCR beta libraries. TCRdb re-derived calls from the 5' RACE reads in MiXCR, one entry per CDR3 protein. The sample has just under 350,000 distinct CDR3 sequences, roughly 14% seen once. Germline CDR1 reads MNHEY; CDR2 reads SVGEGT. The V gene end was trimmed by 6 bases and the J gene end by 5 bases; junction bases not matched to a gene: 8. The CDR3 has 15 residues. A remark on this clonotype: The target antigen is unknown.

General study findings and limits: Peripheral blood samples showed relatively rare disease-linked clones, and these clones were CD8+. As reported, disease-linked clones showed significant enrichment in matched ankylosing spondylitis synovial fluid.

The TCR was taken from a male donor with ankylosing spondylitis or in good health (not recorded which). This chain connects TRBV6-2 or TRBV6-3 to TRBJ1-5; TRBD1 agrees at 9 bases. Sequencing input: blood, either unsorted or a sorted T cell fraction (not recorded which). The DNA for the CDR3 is TGTGCCAGCAGCCGACCTCGGACAGGGGATCAGCCCCAGCATTTT. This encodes CASSRPRTGDQPQHF.